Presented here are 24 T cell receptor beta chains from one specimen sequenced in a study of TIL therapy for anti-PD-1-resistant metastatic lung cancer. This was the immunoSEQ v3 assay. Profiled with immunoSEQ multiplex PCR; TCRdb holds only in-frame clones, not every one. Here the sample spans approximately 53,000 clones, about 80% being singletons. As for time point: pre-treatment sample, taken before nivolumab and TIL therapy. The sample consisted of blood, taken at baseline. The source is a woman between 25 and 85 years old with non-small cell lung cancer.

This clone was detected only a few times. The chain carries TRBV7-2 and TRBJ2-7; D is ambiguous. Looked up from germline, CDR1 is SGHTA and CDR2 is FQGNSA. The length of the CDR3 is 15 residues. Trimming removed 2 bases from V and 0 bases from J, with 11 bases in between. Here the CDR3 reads CASSLTPPLSYEQYF. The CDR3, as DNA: TGTGCCAGCAGCTTAACTCCCCCCCTCTCCTACGAGCAGTACTTC.

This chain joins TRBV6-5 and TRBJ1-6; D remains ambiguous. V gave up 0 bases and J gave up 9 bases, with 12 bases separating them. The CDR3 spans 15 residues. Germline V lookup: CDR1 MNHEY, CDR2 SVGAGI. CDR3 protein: CASSYSGRVGSPLHF. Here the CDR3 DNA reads TGTGCCAGCAGTTACTCAGGGAGGGTTGGTTCACCCCTCCACTTT.

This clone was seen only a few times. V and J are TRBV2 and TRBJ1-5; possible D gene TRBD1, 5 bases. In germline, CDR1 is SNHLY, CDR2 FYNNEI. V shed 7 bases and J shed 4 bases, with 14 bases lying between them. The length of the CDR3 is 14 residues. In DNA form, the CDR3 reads TGTGCCAGCACCGGAGGGGTAGGGAATCAGCCCCAGCATTTT. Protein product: CASTGGVGNQPQHF.

This chain's CDR3 is CASSLGRGANTDTQYF. CDR3 in DNA: TGTGCCAGCAGCTTAGGGCGGGGGGCCAACACAGATACGCAGTATTTT. The chain links TRBV7-2 to TRBJ2-3, with TRBD2 matching 8 bases. In germline, CDR1 is SGHTA, CDR2 FQGNSA. V lost 1 base and J lost 2; bases outside the gene matches: 5. The CDR3 totals 16 residues.

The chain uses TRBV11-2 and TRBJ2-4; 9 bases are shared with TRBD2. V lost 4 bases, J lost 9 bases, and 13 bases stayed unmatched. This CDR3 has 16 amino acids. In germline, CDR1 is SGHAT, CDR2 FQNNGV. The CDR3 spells CASSSPKGGRGGIQYF. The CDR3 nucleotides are TGTGCCAGCAGCTCCCCCAAAGGGGGGCGGGGGGGCATTCAGTACTTC.

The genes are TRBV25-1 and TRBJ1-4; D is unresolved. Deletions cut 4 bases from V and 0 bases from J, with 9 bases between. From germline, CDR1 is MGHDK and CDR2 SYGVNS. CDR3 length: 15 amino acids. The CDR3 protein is CASSVLEPTNEKLFF. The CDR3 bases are TGTGCCAGCAGTGTTCTAGAACCAACTAATGAAAAACTGTTTTTT. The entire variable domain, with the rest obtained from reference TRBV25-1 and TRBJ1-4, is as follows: EADIYQTPRYLVIGTGKKITLECSQTMGHDKMYWYQQDPGMELHLIHYSYGVNSTEKGDLSSESTVSRIRTEHFPLTLESARPSHTSQYLCASSVLEPTNEKLFFGSGTQLSVL.

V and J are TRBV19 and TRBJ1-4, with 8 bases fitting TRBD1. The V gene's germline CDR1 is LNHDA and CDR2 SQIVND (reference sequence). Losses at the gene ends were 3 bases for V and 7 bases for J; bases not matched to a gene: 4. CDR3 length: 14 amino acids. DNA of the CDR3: TGTGCCAGTAGTATTCGACAGGGGACTGAAAAACTGTTTTTT. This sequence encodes CASSIRQGTEKLFF.

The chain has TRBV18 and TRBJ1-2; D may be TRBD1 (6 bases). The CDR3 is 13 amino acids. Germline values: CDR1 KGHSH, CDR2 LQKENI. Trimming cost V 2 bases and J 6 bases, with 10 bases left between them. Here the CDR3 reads CASSPEGENGYTF. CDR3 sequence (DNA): TGTGCCAGCTCACCAGAGGGGGAGAATGGCTACACCTTC.

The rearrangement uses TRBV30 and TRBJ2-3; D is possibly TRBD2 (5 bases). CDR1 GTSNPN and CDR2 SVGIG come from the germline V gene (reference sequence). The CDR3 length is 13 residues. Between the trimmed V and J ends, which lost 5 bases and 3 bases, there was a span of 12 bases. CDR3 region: CAWGKGATDTQYF. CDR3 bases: TGTGCCTGGGGGAAGGGAGCGACAGATACGCAGTATTTT. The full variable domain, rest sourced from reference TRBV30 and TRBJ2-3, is SQTIHQWPATLVQPVGSPLSLECTVEGTSNPNLYWYRQAAGRGLQLLFYSVGIGQISSEVPQNLSASRPQDRQFILSSKKLLLSDSGFYLCAWGKGATDTQYFGPGTRLTVL.

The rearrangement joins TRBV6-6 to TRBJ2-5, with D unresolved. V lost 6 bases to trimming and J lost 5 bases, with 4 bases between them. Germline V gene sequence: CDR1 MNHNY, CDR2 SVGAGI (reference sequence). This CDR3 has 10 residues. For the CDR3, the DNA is TGTGCCAGCAGGTCCGAGACCCAGTACTTC. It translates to CASRSETQYF.

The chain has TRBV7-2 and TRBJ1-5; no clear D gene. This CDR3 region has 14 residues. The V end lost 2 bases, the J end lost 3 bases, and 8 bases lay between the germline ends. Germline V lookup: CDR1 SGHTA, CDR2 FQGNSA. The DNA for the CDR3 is TGTGCCAGCAGCTTAAATGGTGTCAATCAGCCCCAGCATTTT. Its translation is CASSLNGVNQPQHF.

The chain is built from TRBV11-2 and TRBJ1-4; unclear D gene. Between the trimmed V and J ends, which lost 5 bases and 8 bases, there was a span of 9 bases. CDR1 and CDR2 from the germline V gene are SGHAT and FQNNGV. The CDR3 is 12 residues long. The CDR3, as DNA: TGTGCCAGCAGCCGTACAAACGAAAAACTGTTTTTT. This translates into CASSRTNEKLFF.

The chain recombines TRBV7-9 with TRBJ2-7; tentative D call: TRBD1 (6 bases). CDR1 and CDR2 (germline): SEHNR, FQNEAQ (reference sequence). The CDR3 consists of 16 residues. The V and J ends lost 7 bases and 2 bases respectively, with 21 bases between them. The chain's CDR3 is CASTNGPTGFPYEQYF. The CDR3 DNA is TGTGCCAGCACCAATGGCCCAACAGGGTTCCCCTACGAGCAGTACTTC. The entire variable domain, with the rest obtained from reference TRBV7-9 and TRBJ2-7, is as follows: DTGVSQNPRHKITKRGQNVTFRCDPISEHNRLYWYRQTLGQGPEFLTYFQNEAQLEKSRLLSDRFSAERPKGSFSTLEIQRTEQGDSAMYLCASTNGPTGFPYEQYFGPGTRLTVT.

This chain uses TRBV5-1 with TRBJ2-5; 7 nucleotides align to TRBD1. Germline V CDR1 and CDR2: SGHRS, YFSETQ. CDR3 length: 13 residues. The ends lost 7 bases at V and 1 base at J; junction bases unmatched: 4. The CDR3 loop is CASHRGPQETQYF. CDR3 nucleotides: TGCGCCAGCCACAGGGGCCCCCAAGAGACCCAGTACTTC.

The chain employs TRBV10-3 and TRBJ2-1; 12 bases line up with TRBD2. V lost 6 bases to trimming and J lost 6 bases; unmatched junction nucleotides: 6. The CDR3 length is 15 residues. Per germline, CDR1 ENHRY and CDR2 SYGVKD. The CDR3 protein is CAISQTSGSFNEQFF. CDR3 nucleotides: TGTGCCATCAGCCAGACTAGCGGGAGTTTCAATGAGCAGTTCTTC.

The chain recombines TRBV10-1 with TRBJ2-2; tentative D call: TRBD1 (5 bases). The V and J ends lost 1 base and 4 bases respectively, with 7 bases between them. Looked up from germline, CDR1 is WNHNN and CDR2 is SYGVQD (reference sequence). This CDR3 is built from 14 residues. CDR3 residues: CASSEYDSTGELFF. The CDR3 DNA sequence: TGCGCCAGCAGTGAGTACGACAGCACCGGGGAGCTGTTTTTT.

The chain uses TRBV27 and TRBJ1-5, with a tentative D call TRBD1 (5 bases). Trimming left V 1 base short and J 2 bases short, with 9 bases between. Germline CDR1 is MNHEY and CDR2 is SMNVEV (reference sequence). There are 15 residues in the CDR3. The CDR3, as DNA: TGTGCCAGCAGTTTATTAGCGGGGGGCAATCAGCCCCAGCATTTT. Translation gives CASSLLAGGNQPQHF.

For the CDR3, the DNA is TGCGCCAGCAGCTTAAGCGGCCTCTCCTACGAGCAGTACTTC. This translates into CASSLSGLSYEQYF. The V call is TRBV5-1, the J call TRBJ2-7; possible D gene TRBD2, 5 bases. The CDR3 contains 14 residues. The V and J ends lost 2 bases and 0 bases respectively, with 9 bases between them. The germline CDR1 and CDR2 sequences are SGHRS and YFSETQ.

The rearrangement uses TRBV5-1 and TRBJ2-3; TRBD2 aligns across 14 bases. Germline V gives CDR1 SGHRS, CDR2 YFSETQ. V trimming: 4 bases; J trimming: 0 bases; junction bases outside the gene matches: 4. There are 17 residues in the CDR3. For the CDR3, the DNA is TGCGCCAGCAGCCCTGGACTAGCGGGGGGCAGCACAGATACGCAGTATTTT. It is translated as CASSPGLAGGSTDTQYF.

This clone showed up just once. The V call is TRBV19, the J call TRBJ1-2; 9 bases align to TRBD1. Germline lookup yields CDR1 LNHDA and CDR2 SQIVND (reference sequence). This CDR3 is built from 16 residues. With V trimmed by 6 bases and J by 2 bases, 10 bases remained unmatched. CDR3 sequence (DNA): TGTGCCAGTAGGGACCACAGACAGGGGGAGAACTATGGCTACACCTTC. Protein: CASRDHRQGENYGYTF.

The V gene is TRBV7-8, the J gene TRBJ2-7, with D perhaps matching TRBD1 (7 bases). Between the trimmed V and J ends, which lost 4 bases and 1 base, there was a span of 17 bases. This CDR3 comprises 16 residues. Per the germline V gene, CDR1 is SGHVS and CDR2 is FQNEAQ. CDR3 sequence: CASSSRQGRGSYEQYF. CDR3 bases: TGTGCCAGCAGCTCCCGACAGGGACGGGGGTCCTACGAGCAGTACTTC.

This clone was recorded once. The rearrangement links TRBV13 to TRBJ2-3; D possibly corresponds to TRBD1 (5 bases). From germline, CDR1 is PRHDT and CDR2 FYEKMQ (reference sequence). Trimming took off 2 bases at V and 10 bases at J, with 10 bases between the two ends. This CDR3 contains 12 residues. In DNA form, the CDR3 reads TGTGCCAGCAGCTTAACCGCGACAGCGCAGTATTTT. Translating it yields CASSLTATAQYF.

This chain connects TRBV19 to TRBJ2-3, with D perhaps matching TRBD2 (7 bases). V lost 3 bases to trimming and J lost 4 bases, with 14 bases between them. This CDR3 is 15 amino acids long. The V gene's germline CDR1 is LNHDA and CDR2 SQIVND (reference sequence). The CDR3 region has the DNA TGTGCCAGTAGTATGAGCAGGGGAGGGCCAGATACGCAGTATTTT. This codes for CASSMSRGGPDTQYF.

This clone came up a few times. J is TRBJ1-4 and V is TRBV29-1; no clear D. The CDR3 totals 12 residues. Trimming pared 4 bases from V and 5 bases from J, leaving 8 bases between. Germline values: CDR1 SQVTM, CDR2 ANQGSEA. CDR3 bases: TGCAGCGTTGCAGGTATAAATGAAAAACTGTTTTTT. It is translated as CSVAGINEKLFF.